Sequencing of this T cell receptor (beta chain) was carried out in a study of blood T cell repertoires in COVID-19. The germline V gene has CDR1 SEHNR and CDR2 FQNEAQ (reference sequence). V lost 0 bases, J lost 0 bases, and 6 bases lay in between. The CDR3 length is 14 residues. TCRdb's table, derived via immunoSEQ multiplex PCR, lists solely in-frame clones and lacks some. Of about 300,000 clones in the sample, about four fifths were seen once. The TCR comes from a woman between 45 and 60 years old who had recovered from COVID-19. The J gene is TRBJ2-7, the V gene TRBV7-9; D is ambiguous. Sequenced material: peripheral blood. The CDR3 reads CASSLAMSSYEQYF. The CDR3 nucleotides read TGTGCCAGCAGCTTAGCAATGAGCTCCTACGAGCAGTACTTC.